This TCR beta chain comes out of a study of neurological immune-mediated disorders. Each TCR transcript was tagged with a 10-nucleotide random UMI during 5'RACE. TCRdb analysed the 5' RACE reads with MiXCR anew, one entry per CDR3 protein. There are about 48,000 distinct CDR3 sequences in the sample; about 9.3% occur only once, and 21% lies in the top ten. Germline V gene lookup returns CDR1 LGHDT and CDR2 YNNKEL (reference sequence). The CDR3 spans 15 residues. Unmatched junction bases numbered 11, after V lost 6 bases and J lost 5 bases. This clonotype has a count of ten or more. This receptor was obtained from a woman between 40 and 50 years old with HTLV-1-associated myelopathy (HAM/TSP). Sequencing was carried out using PBMCs. The chain recombines TRBV3-1 with TRBJ2-7; 9 bases are a match to TRBD2. DNA for the CDR3: TGTGCCAGCAGTAGCTCTAGCGGGATTAGACACGAGCAGTACTTC. Translation gives CASSSSSGIRHEQYF.